These 25 T cell receptor beta chains were sequenced from one sample in a study of blood T cells in healthy people across ages. Together with a sample-barcoded 5' primer, a J-beta primer mix was included in a second PCR lasting about 7 to 12 cycles. TCRdb re-called the 5' RACE reads through MiXCR, storing one row per CDR3 protein. Counted here are 1 million or so distinct CDR3 sequences, roughly a quarter occurring once; the ten biggest clones make up less than 0.85%. Another study also made use of these data, one on T cells of mothers and their children.

The sequencing input was blood. These receptors were obtained from a girl aged 2 to 9 in good health.

This clonotype was counted a few times. The chain joins TRBV20-1 to TRBJ1-4; no firm D call. V was clipped by 0 bases and J by 8 bases, with 16 bases between them. From germline, CDR1 is DFQATT and CDR2 SNEGSKA (reference sequence). CDR3 length equals 15 residues. CDR3 in DNA: TGCAGTGCTAGAGATCCCAGGACCGTTAGAGAAAAACTGTTTTTT. Translation: CSARDPRTVREKLFF.

V gene TRBV15 combines with J gene TRBJ1-4; 8 nucleotides align to TRBD1. Per the germline V gene, CDR1 is LNHNV and CDR2 is YYDKDF (reference sequence). The CDR3 has 14 residues. V trimming: 5 bases; J trimming: 6 bases; junction bases outside the gene matches: 5. The CDR3 loop is CATSLRTGHEKLFF. The CDR3 region has the DNA TGTGCCACCAGCCTACGGACAGGGCATGAAAAACTGTTTTTT.

In its sample, this clonotype was seen a few times. The chain couples TRBV6-2 or TRBV6-3 to TRBJ1-2; 9 bases map to TRBD1. Germline CDR1 MNHEY, CDR2 SVGEGT. The CDR3 runs to 18 residues. The V gene end was trimmed by 4 bases and the J gene end by 7 bases; junction bases not matched to a gene: 19. The CDR3 nucleotides read TGTGCCAGCAGTTTCGAACCGGGACAGGGAGGTGGAAGAGGTGGCTACACCTTC. Translated, it gives CASSFEPGQGGGRGGYTF.

The CDR3 reads CSAREHKEFYEQYF. DNA of the CDR3: TGCAGTGCTAGAGAACATAAAGAATTCTACGAGCAGTACTTC. This sequence joins TRBV20-1 and TRBJ2-7; D not resolved. Trimming left V 0 bases short and J 3 bases short, with 12 bases between. This CDR3 has 14 amino acids. Per germline, CDR1 DFQATT and CDR2 SNEGSKA (reference sequence).

There are a few counts of this clonotype. The rearrangement links TRBV28 to TRBJ2-1; no clear D. The assigned J gene may be wrong: the sequence end matches TRBJ2-7 better. CDR1 is MDHEN and CDR2 is SYDVKM in the germline V gene. The CDR3 runs 11 residues. CDR3 bases: TGTGCCAGCCATGGGCCCTACGAGCAGTACTTC. Its translation is CASHGPYEQYF.

This clonotype has just a few counts. The chain uses TRBV4-1 and TRBJ1-1; D gene unclear. The V gene's germline CDR1 is MGHRA and CDR2 YSYEKL. With 3 bases removed from V and 0 bases from J, the gap between germline ends came to 8 bases. This CDR3 region has 14 residues. The CDR3 loop is CASSQVALNTEAFF. The CDR3, as DNA: TGCGCCAGCAGCCAGGTAGCCCTGAACACTGAAGCTTTCTTT.

This clonotype was picked up a small number of times. The V gene is TRBV12-3 or TRBV12-4, the J gene TRBJ2-1; possibly TRBD1 for D (6 bases). CDR3 length: 14 amino acids. V was cut by 3 bases and J by 5 bases, with 11 bases left in between. The DNA of the CDR3 is TGTGCCAGCAGTTTTAATACAGGGAACAATGAGCAGTTCTTC. Translating it yields CASSFNTGNNEQFF.

This clonotype has just a few counts. This chain joins TRBV7-2 and TRBJ2-5; no clear D. The DNA end is more similar to TRBJ2-7, so the J call may be wrong. The CDR3 extends over 15 amino acids. CDR1 and CDR2 from the germline V gene are SGHTA and FQGNSA. DNA of the CDR3: TGTGCCAGCAGCCCTCGGGTGTTTCCTACCTACGAGCAGTACTTC. Its translation is CASSPRVFPTYEQYF.

The rearrangement links TRBV6-6 to TRBJ1-4, with 9 nucleotides matching TRBD1. V was pared by 10 bases and J by 10 bases, with 7 bases of the junction left unmatched. CDR1 and CDR2 from the germline V gene are MNHNY and SVGAGI (reference sequence). The CDR3 contains 12 residues. This chain's CDR3 is CATQDRGPKLFF. The CDR3 nucleotides are TGTGCCACCCAGGACAGGGGCCCAAAACTGTTTTTT.

V gene TRBV29-1 combines with J gene TRBJ2-1; 9 nucleotides match TRBD2. Germline loops: CDR1 SQVTM, CDR2 ANQGSEA. The CDR3 spans 16 residues. V gave up 3 bases and J gave up 5 bases; unmatched junction bases: 11. CDR3: CSVDKNLAGTNNEQFF. DNA for the CDR3: TGCAGCGTTGATAAGAACCTAGCGGGAACAAACAATGAGCAGTTCTTC.

This clonotype was recorded a few times. The rearrangement uses TRBV20-1 and TRBJ2-5; 9 bases line up with TRBD2. Trimming cost V 0 bases and J 3 bases; bases outside gene matches: 8. Looked up from germline, CDR1 is DFQATT and CDR2 is SNEGSKA (reference sequence). The CDR3 consists of 16 residues. In DNA form, the CDR3 reads TGCAGTGCTAGAGATCCCCGGGCTAGCGGGGAAGAGACCCAGTACTTC. Translation gives CSARDPRASGEETQYF.

The table lists this clonotype with a few counts. The chain couples TRBV4-3 to TRBJ2-7; tentative D call: TRBD2 (7 bases). With 4 bases removed from V and 4 bases from J, the gap between germline ends came to 17 bases. Germline V gene data show CDR1 as LGHNA and CDR2 as YSLEER. CDR3 length equals 15 residues. CDR3 nucleotide sequence: TGCGCCAGCAGCCCCTCGAGGGGGGGAGTGTACGAGCAGTACTTC. Protein sequence: CASSPSRGGVYEQYF.

This clonotype is a singleton in its sample. V usage is TRBV20-1 and J usage is TRBJ2-3; possible D gene TRBD2, 5 bases. There are 15 residues in the CDR3. Germline V gives CDR1 DFQATT, CDR2 SNEGSKA (reference sequence). The germline V and J ends were trimmed by 4 bases and 0 bases, with 14 bases remaining between them. The CDR3 is CSAIETGSSTDTQYF. For the CDR3, the DNA is TGCAGTGCTATCGAGACGGGATCTAGCACAGATACGCAGTATTTT.

This chain joins TRBV20-1 and TRBJ2-3; no definite D call. CDR3 length: 11 residues. Between the trimmed V and J ends, which lost 3 bases and 5 bases, there was a span of 6 bases. CDR1 is DFQATT, CDR2 SNEGSKA, per germline (reference sequence). CDR3 nucleotides: TGCAGTGCTAGTTGGGGAGATACGCAGTATTTT. Translating gives CSASWGDTQYF.

The chain has TRBV7-9 and TRBJ2-3; TRBD2 matches at 12 bases. The V segment lost 4 bases and the J segment 0 bases; nucleotides outside the gene matches: 8. This CDR3 region has 18 residues. CDR1 and CDR2 from the germline V gene are SEHNR and FQNEAQ (reference sequence). CDR3 amino acids: CASSSGTSGFTSTDTQYF. CDR3 bases: TGTGCCAGCAGCTCCGGGACTAGCGGGTTCACTAGCACAGATACGCAGTATTTT.

The J gene is TRBJ1-2, the V gene TRBV7-8; D ambiguous. The CDR3 is made up of 20 amino acids. Per germline, CDR1 SGHVS and CDR2 FQNEAQ. V lost 0 bases, J lost 5 bases, and 28 bases lay in between. The CDR3 DNA sequence: TGTGCCAGCAGCTTAGCGCCGACCCGGCAAACGAATTTCGGTTTTTATGGCTACACCTTC. This gives the protein CASSLAPTRQTNFGFYGYTF. Full variable domain (missing parts from reference TRBV7-8 and TRBJ1-2): GAGVSQSPRYKVAKRGQDVALRCDPISGHVSLFWYQQALGQGPEFLTYFQNEAQLDKSGLPSDRFFAERPEGSVSTLKIQRTQQEDSAVYLCASSLAPTRQTNFGFYGYTFGSGTRLTVV.

The V gene is TRBV19, the J gene TRBJ2-5; 9 bases are shared with TRBD1. V dropped 5 bases and J dropped 5; count of bases not matched to a gene: 12. CDR3 length equals 16 residues. The germline V gene encodes CDR1 LNHDA and CDR2 SQIVND (reference sequence). The CDR3 is CASSFTTGGGLETQYF. CDR3 nucleotides: TGTGCCAGTAGTTTTACGACAGGGGGAGGTCTGGAGACCCAGTACTTC.

The rearrangement joins TRBV27 to TRBJ1-2; 8 bases match TRBD1. The germline V gene has CDR1 MNHEY and CDR2 SMNVEV (reference sequence). V shed 5 bases, J shed 4 bases, and the junction held 6 bases outside the gene matches. This CDR3 comprises 14 residues. DNA for the CDR3: TGTGCCAGCAGTCTGACAGGGGCCTCCTATGGCTACACCTTC. Amino acid sequence: CASSLTGASYGYTF.

The count of this clonotype is one. The chain carries TRBV14 and TRBJ2-3; 8 bases map to TRBD2. Per germline, CDR1 SGHDN and CDR2 FVKESK. The V gene end was trimmed by 4 bases and the J gene end by 2 bases; junction bases not matched to a gene: 8. The CDR3 extends over 16 amino acids. The chain's CDR3 is CASSLRWRGDTDTQYF. In DNA form, the CDR3 reads TGTGCCAGCAGCCTCCGCTGGCGGGGGGACACAGATACGCAGTATTTT.

The chain links TRBV5-6 to TRBJ2-1; D is possibly TRBD1 (6 bases). V was clipped by 0 bases and J by 5 bases, with 12 bases between them. The CDR3 is made up of 15 amino acids. Germline V CDR1 and CDR2: SGHDT, YYEEEE. The CDR3 nucleotides are TGTGCCAGCAGCTTGGTACCAGGGGTTAACAATGAGCAGTTCTTC. Amino acids: CASSLVPGVNNEQFF.

The rearrangement links TRBV20-1 to TRBJ2-7; 12 bases are shared with TRBD2. Germline lookup yields CDR1 DFQATT and CDR2 SNEGSKA (reference sequence). CDR3 length: 15 amino acids. V trimming: 4 bases; J trimming: 5 bases; junction bases outside the gene matches: 9. This CDR3 is CSATQTSGSLDEQYF. Written as DNA, the CDR3 is TGCAGTGCTACTCAGACTAGCGGGAGTCTCGACGAGCAGTACTTC.

This clonotype was found a few times. The V call is TRBV29-1, the J call TRBJ2-1; 11 bases fit TRBD1. Germline CDR1 is SQVTM and CDR2 is ANQGSEA. The CDR3 consists of 14 residues. Germline trimming cut 6 bases from V and 7 bases from J; bases unmatched to any gene: 8. This chain's CDR3 is CSVIFWDRGNEQFF. CDR3 nucleotides: TGCAGCGTCATTTTTTGGGACAGGGGGAATGAGCAGTTCTTC.

This clonotype was seen a few times. The chain joins TRBV7-2 to TRBJ1-3; no firm D call. CDR1 is SGHTA, CDR2 FQGNSA, per germline. CDR3 length: 15 residues. V lost 3 bases, J lost 4 bases, and 13 bases lay in between. CDR3 residues: CASSFLGSMGNTIYF. The CDR3 region has the DNA TGTGCCAGCAGCTTTTTAGGGTCCATGGGAAACACCATATATTTT.

The chain joins TRBV5-1 to TRBJ2-2, with D maybe TRBD2 (6 bases). Trimming took 6 bases from V and 5 from J, leaving 17 bases between them. Germline-derived CDR1 and CDR2 are SGHRS and YFSETQ. The length of the CDR3 is 15 residues. The CDR3: CASTLGLLSTGELFF. The CDR3 DNA reads as TGCGCCAGCACCCTGGGACTCCTTTCAACCGGGGAGCTGTTTTTT.

This clonotype was recorded many times. This chain joins TRBV20-1 and TRBJ1-4; D unresolved. The V gene's germline CDR1 is DFQATT and CDR2 SNEGSKA (reference sequence). V was cut by 2 bases and J by 5 bases, with 15 bases left in between. The CDR3 is made up of 15 amino acids. The CDR3 DNA is TGCAGTGCTAGACGGGCCGGGATATCGAATGAAAAACTGTTTTTT. Protein sequence: CSARRAGISNEKLFF.